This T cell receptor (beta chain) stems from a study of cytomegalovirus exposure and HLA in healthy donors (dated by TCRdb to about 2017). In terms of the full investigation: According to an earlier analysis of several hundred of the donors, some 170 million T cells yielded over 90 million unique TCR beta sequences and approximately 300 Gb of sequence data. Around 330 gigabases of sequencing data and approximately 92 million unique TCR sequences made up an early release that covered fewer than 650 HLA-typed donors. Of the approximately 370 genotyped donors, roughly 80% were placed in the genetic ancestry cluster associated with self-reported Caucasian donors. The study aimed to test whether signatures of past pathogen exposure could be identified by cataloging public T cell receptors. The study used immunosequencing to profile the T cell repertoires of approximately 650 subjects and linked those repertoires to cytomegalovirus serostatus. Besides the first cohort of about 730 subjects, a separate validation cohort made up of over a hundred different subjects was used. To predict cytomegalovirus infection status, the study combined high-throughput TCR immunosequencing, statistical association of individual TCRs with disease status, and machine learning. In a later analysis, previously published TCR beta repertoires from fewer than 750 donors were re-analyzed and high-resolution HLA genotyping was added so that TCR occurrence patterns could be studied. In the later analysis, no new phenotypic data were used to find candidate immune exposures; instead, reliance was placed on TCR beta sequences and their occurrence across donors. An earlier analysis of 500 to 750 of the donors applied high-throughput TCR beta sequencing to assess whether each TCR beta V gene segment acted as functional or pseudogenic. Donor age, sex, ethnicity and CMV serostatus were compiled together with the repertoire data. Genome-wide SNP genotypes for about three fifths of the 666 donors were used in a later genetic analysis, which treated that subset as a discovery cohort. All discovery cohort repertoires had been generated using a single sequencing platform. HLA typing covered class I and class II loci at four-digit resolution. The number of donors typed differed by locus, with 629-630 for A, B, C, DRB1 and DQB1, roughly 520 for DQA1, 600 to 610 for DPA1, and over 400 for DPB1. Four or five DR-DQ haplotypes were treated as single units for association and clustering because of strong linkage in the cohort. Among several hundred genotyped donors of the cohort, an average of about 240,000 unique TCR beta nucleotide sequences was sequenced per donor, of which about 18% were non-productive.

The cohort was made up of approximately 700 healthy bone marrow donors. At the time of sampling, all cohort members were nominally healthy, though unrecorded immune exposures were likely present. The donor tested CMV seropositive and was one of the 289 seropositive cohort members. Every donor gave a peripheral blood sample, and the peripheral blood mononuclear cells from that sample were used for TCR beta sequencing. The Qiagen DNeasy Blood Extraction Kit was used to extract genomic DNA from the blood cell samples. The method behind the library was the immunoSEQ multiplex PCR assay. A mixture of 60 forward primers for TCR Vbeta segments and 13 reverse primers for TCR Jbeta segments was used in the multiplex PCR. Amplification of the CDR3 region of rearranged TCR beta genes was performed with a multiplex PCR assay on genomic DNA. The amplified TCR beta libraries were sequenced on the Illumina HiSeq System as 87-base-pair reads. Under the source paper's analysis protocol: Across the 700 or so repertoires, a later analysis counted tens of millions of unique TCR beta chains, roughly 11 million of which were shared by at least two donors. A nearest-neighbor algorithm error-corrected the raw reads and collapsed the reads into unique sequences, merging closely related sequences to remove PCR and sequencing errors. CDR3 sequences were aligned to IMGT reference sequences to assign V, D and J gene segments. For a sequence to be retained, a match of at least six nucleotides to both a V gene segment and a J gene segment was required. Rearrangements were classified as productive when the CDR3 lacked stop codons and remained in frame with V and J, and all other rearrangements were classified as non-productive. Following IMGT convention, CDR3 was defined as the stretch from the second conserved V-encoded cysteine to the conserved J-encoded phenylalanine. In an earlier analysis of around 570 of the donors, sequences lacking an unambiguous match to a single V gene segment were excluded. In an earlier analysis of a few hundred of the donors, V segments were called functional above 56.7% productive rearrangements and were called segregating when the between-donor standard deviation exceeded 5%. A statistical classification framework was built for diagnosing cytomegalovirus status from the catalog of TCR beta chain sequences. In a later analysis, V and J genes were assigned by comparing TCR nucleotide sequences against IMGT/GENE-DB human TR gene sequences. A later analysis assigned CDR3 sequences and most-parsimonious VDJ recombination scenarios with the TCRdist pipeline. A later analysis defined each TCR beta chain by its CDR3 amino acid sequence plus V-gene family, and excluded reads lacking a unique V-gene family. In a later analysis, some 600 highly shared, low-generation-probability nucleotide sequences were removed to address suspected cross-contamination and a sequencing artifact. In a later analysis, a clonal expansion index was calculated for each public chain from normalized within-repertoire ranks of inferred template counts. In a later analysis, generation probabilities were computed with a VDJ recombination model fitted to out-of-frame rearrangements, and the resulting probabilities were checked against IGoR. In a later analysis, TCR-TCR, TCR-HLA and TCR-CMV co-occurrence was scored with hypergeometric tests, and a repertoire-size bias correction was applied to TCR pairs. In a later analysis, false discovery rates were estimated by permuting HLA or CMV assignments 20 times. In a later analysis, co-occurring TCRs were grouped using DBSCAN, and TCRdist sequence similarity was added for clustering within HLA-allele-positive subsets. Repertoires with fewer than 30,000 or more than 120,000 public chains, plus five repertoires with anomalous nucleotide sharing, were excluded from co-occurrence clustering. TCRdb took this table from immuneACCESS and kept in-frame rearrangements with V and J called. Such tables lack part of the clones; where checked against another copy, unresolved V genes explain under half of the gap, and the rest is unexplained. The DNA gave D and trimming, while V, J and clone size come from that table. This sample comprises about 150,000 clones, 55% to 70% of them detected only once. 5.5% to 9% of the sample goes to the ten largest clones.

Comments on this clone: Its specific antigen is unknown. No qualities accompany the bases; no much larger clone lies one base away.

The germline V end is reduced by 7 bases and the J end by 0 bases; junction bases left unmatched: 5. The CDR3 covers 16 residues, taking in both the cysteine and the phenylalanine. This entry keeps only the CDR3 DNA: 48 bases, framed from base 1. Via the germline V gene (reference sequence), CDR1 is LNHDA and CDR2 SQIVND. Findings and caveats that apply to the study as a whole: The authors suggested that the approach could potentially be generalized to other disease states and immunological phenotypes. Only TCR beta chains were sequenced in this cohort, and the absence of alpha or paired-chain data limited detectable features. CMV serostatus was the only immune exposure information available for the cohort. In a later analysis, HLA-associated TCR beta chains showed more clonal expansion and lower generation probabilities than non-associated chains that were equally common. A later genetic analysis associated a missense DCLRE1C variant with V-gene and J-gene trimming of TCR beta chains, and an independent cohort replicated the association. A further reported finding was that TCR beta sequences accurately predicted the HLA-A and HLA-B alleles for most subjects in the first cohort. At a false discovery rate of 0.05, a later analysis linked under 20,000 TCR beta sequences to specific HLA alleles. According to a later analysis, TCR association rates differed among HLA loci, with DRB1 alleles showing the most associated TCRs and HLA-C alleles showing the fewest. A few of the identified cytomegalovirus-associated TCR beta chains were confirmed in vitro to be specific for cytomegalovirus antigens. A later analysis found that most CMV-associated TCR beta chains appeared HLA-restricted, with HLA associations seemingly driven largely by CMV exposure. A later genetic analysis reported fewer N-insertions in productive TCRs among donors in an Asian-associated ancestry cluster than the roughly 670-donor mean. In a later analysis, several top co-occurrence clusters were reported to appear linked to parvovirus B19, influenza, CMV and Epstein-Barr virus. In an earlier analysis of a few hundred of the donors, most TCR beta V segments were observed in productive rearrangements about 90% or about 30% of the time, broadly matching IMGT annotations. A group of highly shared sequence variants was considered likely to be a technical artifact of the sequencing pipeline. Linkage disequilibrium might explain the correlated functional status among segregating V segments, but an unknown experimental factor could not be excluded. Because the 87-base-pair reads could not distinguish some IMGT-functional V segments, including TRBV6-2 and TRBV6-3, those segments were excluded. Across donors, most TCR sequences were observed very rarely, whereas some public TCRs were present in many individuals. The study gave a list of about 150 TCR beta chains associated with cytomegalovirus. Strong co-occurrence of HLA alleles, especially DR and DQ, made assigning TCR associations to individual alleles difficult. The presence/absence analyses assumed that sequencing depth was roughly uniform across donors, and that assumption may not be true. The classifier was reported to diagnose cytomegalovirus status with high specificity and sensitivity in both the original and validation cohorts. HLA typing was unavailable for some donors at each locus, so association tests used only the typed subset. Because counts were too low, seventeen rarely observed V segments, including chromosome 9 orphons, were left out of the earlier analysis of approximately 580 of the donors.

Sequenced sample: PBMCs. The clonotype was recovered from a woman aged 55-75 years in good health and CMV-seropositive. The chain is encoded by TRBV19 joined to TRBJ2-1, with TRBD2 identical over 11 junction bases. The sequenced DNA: TGTGCCAGTACCGGACTAGCGGGTGCCTCCTACAATGAGCAGTTCTTC. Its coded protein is CASTGLAGASYNEQFF.